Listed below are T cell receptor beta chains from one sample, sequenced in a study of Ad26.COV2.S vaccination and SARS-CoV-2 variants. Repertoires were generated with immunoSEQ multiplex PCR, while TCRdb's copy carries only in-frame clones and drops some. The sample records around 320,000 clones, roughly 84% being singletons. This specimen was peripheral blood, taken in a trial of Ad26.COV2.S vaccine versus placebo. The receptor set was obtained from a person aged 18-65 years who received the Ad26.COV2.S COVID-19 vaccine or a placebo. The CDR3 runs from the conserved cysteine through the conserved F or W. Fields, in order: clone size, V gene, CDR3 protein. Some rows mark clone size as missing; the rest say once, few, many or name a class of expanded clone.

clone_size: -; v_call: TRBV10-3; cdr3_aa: CAISDVGNSPLHF
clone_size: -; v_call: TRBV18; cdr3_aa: CASSPPTGKNTEAFF
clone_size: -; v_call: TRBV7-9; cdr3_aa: CASSSQGAVRAFF
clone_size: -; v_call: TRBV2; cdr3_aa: CARPRGDGYTF
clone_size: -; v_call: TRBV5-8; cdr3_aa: CASSLGTGDSNQPQHF
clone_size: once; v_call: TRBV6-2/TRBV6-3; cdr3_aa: CASSMKPQGAAQPQHF
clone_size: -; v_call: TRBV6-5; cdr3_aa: CASSQGQGRGQPQHF
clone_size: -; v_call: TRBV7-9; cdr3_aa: CASSGQGYYEQYF
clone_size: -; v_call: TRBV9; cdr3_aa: CASSPGLAGGIDTQYF
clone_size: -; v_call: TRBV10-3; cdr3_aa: CAISPIGGDVGSPLHF
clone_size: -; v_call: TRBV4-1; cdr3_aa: CASSSSGGWDTQYF
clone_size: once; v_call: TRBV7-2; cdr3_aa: CASSLSPFSGNTIYF
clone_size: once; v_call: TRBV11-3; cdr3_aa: CASSRKSWGVVSEQFF
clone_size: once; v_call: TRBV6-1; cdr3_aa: CASSEALGGGYEQYF
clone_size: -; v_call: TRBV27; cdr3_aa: CASSLSPYRSQPGQGSETQYF
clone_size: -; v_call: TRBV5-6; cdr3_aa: CASSGRDSAFYEQYF
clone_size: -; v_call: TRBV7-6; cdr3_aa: CASSLPGTGANVLTF
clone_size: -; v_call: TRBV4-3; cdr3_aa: CASSQRAIRGSPQPQHF
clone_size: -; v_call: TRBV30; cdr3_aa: CAWSVRTGAGYTF
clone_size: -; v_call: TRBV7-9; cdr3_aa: CASRGQGPVFYGYTF
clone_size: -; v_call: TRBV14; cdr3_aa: CASSQDWDSPIPYTF
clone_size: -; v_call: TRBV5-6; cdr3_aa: CASSLGQAAYGYTF
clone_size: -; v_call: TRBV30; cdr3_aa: CAWSVLGHPNTEAFF
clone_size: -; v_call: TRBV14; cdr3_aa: CASSHRDQQETQYF
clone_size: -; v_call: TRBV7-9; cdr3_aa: CASSFKDRAHEAFF
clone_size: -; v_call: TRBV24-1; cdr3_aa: CATSDFQQASSGNTIYF
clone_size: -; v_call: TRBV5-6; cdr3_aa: CASSATGRDYGYTF
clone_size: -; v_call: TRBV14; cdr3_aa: CASSHQRMGYTF
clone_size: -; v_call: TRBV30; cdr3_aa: CAWTMTGELFF
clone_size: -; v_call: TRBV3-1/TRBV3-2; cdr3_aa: CASSQDELGLGPLGELFF
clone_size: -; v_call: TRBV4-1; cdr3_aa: CASSQNSGSSYEQYF
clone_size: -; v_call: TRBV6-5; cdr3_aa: CASTQRTGWTEAFF
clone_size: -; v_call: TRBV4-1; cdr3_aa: CASSPMGEYTEAFF
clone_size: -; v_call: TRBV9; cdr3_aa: CASSPGTGSSYEQYF
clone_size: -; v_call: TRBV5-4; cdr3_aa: CASSVQTGSETQYF
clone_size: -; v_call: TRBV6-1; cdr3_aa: CASSPWLGDEQYF
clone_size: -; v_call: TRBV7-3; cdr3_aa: CASSRGQRGSPLHF
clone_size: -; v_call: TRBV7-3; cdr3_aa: CASSLGAGLDNEQFF
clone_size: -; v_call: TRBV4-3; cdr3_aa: CASSQAVRVNNSPLHF
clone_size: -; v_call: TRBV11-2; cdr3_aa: CASSTQLAGFFNEQFF
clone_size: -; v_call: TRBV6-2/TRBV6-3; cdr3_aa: CASSYAPRGNQPQHF
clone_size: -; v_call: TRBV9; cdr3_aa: CASSPPKEGQSSTDTQYF
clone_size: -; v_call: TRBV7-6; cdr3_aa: CASSFVATGGNTEAFF
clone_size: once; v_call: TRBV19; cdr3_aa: CASRVDSGEQYF
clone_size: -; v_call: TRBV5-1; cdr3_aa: CASTQGSSLNEQFF
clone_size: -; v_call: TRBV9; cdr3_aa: CASSSGGAGGEQYF
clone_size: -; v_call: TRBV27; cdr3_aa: CASSFRQGHTEAFF
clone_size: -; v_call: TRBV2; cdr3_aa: CASSLRPTGELFF
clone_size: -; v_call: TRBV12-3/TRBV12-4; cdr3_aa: CASSWGGSEGYTF
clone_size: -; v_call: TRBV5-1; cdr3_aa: CASRGPAEGPSYNEQFF
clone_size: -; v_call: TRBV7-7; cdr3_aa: CASSPVDRWEETQYF
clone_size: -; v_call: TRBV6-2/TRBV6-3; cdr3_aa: CASSYVGNEQYF